This T cell receptor (beta chain) was obtained from a study of T cells after yellow fever vaccination. From germline, CDR1 is MGHRA and CDR2 YSYEKL. V trimming: 1 base; J trimming: 4 bases; junction bases outside the gene matches: 6. The CDR3 sequence is 17 residues long. TCRdb itself ran the 5' RACE reads through MiXCR, one entry per CDR3 protein. The table lists 150,000 to 200,000 distinct CDR3 sequences, approximately 6.7% of them singletons. This clonotype was recorded at least ten times. Sample: CD4+ T cells sorted from PBMCs, taken around 5 days after the first yellow fever vaccination. The sequence was obtained from a man between 18 and 29 years old who received the YFV17D yellow fever vaccine. This rearrangement joins TRBV4-1 to TRBJ2-1; 11 bases are shared with TRBD2. The CDR3 region has the DNA TGCGCCAGCAGCCAAGCTTCTAGCGGGGGGCTATACAATGAGCAGTTCTTC. Residues: CASSQASSGGLYNEQFF.